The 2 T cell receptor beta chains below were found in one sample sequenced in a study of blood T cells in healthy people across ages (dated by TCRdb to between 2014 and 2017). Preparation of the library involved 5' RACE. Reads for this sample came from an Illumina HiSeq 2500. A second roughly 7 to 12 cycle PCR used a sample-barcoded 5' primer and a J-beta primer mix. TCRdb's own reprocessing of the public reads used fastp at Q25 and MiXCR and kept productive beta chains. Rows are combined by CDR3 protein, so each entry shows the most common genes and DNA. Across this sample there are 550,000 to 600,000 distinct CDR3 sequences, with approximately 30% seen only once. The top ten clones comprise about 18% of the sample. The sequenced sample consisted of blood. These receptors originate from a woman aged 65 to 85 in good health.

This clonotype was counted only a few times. The CDR3 coding sequence is TGTGCCAGCAGTGAAGTGGGTTATGGCTACACCTTC. This codes for CASSEVGYGYTF. This sequence joins TRBV6-1 and TRBJ1-2; D ambiguous. The CDR3 covers 12 residues. V gave up 1 base and J gave up 5 bases, with 5 bases separating them. CDR1 is MNHNS and CDR2 is SASEGT in the germline V gene.

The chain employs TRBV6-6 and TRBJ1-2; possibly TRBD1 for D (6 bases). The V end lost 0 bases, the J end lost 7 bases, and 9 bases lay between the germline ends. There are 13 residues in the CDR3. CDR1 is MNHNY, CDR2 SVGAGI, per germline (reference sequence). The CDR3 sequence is CASSYSDRAGYTF. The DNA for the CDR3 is TGTGCCAGCAGTTACTCGGACAGAGCTGGCTACACCTTC.